The 10 T cell receptor beta chains below were found in one sample sequenced in a study of cytomegalovirus exposure and HLA in healthy donors. It was with 60 Vbeta and 13 Jbeta primers that the PCR ran. The table came from immunoSEQ multiplex PCR; TCRdb's copy has only in-frame clones and leaves some out. The table lists about 180,000 clones, about 82% of them singletons. The sequenced sample consisted of PBMCs. Receptors originate from a young woman in good health and CMV-seronegative.

This clone was recorded a few times. This CDR3 reads CASAPTGDQNQPQHF. Written as DNA, the CDR3 is TGTGCTAGCGCCCCGACAGGGGACCAAAATCAGCCCCAGCATTTT. The gene calls are TRBV7-7 and TRBJ1-5; 8 bases are shared with TRBD1. The CDR3 spans 15 residues. In germline, CDR1 is SSHAT, CDR2 FNYEAQ (reference sequence).

The chain uses TRBV7-2 and TRBJ1-1; 9 bases are a match to TRBD1. The CDR3 totals 15 residues. Germline trimming cut 5 bases from V and 5 bases from J; bases unmatched to any gene: 9. Germline V gene lookup returns CDR1 SGHTA and CDR2 FQGNSA. Here the CDR3 reads CASSLRTGAVTEAFF. CDR3 nucleotide sequence: TGTGCCAGCAGCCTTCGGACAGGGGCCGTGACTGAAGCTTTCTTT.

This rearrangement joins TRBV7-2 to TRBJ2-5, with 10 bases aligning to TRBD2. Germline CDR1 is SGHTA and CDR2 is FQGNSA. J was trimmed by 4 bases and V by 2 bases; bases with no gene match: 16. CDR3 length equals 19 residues. CDR3 bases: TGTGCCAGCAGCTTATTCGCTAGCGGGGGATCGGCTAACCTAGAGACCCAGTACTTC. Protein product: CASSLFASGGSANLETQYF. The full variable domain, in which reference TRBV7-2 and TRBJ2-5 provide the parts outside the CDR3, is GAGVSQSPSNKVTEKGKDVELRCDPISGHTALYWYRQSLGQGLEFLIYFQGNSAPDKSGLPSDRFSAERTGGSVSTLTIQRTQQEDSAVYLCASSLFASGGSANLETQYFGPGTRLLVL.

This chain links TRBV7-7 with TRBJ2-2; 10 positions agree with TRBD2. CDR3 length: 18 residues. V lost 4 bases to trimming and J lost 2 bases; unmatched junction nucleotides: 10. The germline gives CDR1 SSHAT, CDR2 FNYEAQ (reference sequence). CDR3 in amino acids: CASSSLGVAGGNTGELFF. CDR3 in DNA: TGTGCCAGCAGCTCCCTCGGGGTAGCGGGGGGCAACACCGGGGAGCTGTTTTTT. Supplemented by reference TRBV7-7 and TRBJ2-2, the full variable domain reads GAGVSQSPRYKVTKRGQDVTLRCDPISSHATLYWYQQALGQGPEFLTYFNYEAQPDKSGLPSDRFSAERPEGSISTLTIQRTEQRDSAMYRCASSSLGVAGGNTGELFFGEGSRLTVL.

As to this clone: One junction end does not reproduce the germline sequence, and a read error may be involved. The chain joins TRBV6-1 to TRBJ1-5; tentatively, D is TRBD1 (6 bases). From germline, CDR1 is MNHNS and CDR2 SASEGT. The CDR3 sequence is 13 residues long. As DNA, the CDR3 is TGTGCCACTAACAGGGTTAGCGATCAGCCCCAGCATTTT. It encodes CATNRVSDQPQHF.

The J gene is TRBJ2-1, the V gene TRBV10-2; the match to TRBD2 covers 9 bases. CDR1 WSHSY and CDR2 SAAADI come from the germline V gene. The CDR3 spans 15 residues. J gave up 5 bases and V 10 bases, and 12 bases lay outside the gene matches. In nucleotides, the CDR3 is TGCGCCACCCTCGGGAGCGGGGGGCCGAACAATGAGCAGTTCTTC. As protein: CATLGSGGPNNEQFF.

The chain combines TRBV2 with TRBJ2-7; unclear D gene. The V and J ends lost 8 bases and 3 bases respectively, with 14 bases between them. This CDR3 comprises 13 residues. Germline loops: CDR1 SNHLY, CDR2 FYNNEI. This CDR3 reads CASVRVILYEQYF. DNA for the CDR3: TGTGCCAGCGTACGAGTAATACTCTACGAGCAGTACTTC.

This clone was counted between two and nine times. This chain links TRBV7-6 with TRBJ2-1, with 8 bases matching TRBD2. Losses at the gene ends were 1 base for V and 3 bases for J; bases not matched to a gene: 8. Per germline, CDR1 SGHVS and CDR2 FNYEAQ. This CDR3 is 17 amino acids long. This chain's CDR3 is CASSLDQAGGHYNEQFF. The CDR3 region has the DNA TGTGCCAGCAGCTTAGATCAGGCGGGGGGACACTACAATGAGCAGTTCTTC.

The V gene is TRBV5-1, the J gene TRBJ2-5; 8 positions agree with TRBD1. The CDR3 has 14 amino acids. The V gene's germline CDR1 is SGHRS and CDR2 YFSETQ. The ends lost 4 bases at V and 4 bases at J; junction bases unmatched: 6. The CDR3 sequence: CASSGTGGRETQYF. CDR3 bases: TGCGCCAGCAGCGGAACAGGGGGACGAGAGACCCAGTACTTC.

This chain uses TRBV5-1 with TRBJ2-5; 7 bases are a match to TRBD2. The CDR3 runs to 14 residues. The V segment lost 3 bases and the J segment 5 bases; nucleotides outside the gene matches: 7. Per germline, CDR1 SGHRS and CDR2 YFSETQ. Here the CDR3 reads CASSSPSGGETQYF. CDR3 sequence (DNA): TGCGCCAGCAGCTCTCCTTCCGGGGGGGAGACCCAGTACTTC.